One TCR beta chain is described in this entry. Its target is not known. The source of the sample is a study of Ad26.COV2.S vaccination and SARS-CoV-2 variants. At the level of the study: This donor came from the COV1001 trial of Ad26.COV2.S. Study findings and constraints: Those who received the vaccine showed greater spike-specific TCR breadth than those given placebo.

The CDR3 extends over 17 amino acids. Per germline, CDR1 MGHRA and CDR2 YSYEKL. V lost 2 bases to trimming and J lost 4 bases, with 18 bases between them. Treatment noted: around 19 received Ad26.COV2.S at low or high dose, single or two shots; roughly five received placebo; per-sample allocation not given. Collection of the samples took place on day 63 after the first injection of vaccine or placebo. The vaccine antigen was prefusion-stabilized Wuhan SARS-CoV-2 spike. Assay used: immunoSEQ multiplex PCR; TCRdb lists only in-frame clones, some missing. This table holds around 270,000 clones, around nine tenths found once.

The chain couples TRBV4-1 to TRBJ2-1; D is possibly TRBD1 (5 bases). The sample in question was peripheral blood, obtained in a trial of Ad26.COV2.S vaccine versus placebo. The TCR originated in a person between 18 and 59 years old who received the Ad26.COV2.S COVID-19 vaccine or a placebo. CDR3 nucleotide sequence: TGCGCCAGCAGCCAACCCATGTTAGGGAAGGGGTACAATGAGCAGTTCTTC. Protein product: CASSQPMLGKGYNEQFF.